The entry below describes one TCR beta chain. What it binds is not known. Germline assignment: CDR1 SGHRS and CDR2 YFSETQ. CDR3 length: 15 amino acids. Trimming removed 4 bases at V and 4 bases at J, with 14 bases between. The sample is drawn from a study of T cells after yellow fever vaccination. About the research overall: Some fractions had low cell numbers, and these were prepared with SMART-Seq v4 Ultra Low Input.

TCR cDNA, made by 5'RACE template switching, carried an added universal primer site and UMIs. MiXCR, run by TCRdb on the 5' RACE reads, gives a single entry per CDR3 protein. The sample lists over 120,000 distinct CDR3 sequences, under 8% seen once, with about 0.6% in the top ten. Study-wide results and limits: Relatively few clonotypes were ones that appeared in both CD4 and CD8 compartments.

This sequence originates from a man aged 30 to 45 who received the YFV17D yellow fever vaccine. The rearrangement links TRBV5-1 to TRBJ2-2; D not resolved. This material consisted of CD4+ T cells sorted from PBMCs, taken 10 days after the yellow fever booster vaccination. The CDR3 reads CASSANQESTGELFF. In nucleotides, the CDR3 is TGCGCCAGCAGCGCTAATCAGGAGTCCACCGGGGAGCTGTTTTTT.